There are a few counts of the clone carrying this TCR beta chain. What it binds is unknown. Alongside a J-beta primer mix, a sample-barcoded 5' primer served in a second PCR lasting about 7 to 12 cycles. TCRdb re-derived calls from the 5' RACE reads in MiXCR, one entry per CDR3 protein. The sample lists 1.4 million or so distinct CDR3 sequences, 42% occurring once. This entry comes from a study of blood T cells in healthy people across ages. Study-wide findings and caveats: Estimates drawn from one million T cells were deemed to understate diversity. In older individuals, TCR beta diversity per million T cells was lower, falling roughly linearly with age.

CDR1 is SGHVS, CDR2 FQNEAQ, per germline. CDR3 length: 15 residues. V lost 5 bases and J 11 bases, leaving 24 bases between the germline ends. The sample consisted of blood. This receptor was obtained from a woman aged 18-30 years in good health. J is TRBJ2-5 and V is TRBV7-8; D is perhaps TRBD1 or TRBD2 (5 bases each). The chain's CDR3 is CASSKNLGTEREQYF. For the CDR3, the DNA is TGTGCCAGCAGCAAAAACCTGGGGACGGAGAGGGAGCAGTACTTC.